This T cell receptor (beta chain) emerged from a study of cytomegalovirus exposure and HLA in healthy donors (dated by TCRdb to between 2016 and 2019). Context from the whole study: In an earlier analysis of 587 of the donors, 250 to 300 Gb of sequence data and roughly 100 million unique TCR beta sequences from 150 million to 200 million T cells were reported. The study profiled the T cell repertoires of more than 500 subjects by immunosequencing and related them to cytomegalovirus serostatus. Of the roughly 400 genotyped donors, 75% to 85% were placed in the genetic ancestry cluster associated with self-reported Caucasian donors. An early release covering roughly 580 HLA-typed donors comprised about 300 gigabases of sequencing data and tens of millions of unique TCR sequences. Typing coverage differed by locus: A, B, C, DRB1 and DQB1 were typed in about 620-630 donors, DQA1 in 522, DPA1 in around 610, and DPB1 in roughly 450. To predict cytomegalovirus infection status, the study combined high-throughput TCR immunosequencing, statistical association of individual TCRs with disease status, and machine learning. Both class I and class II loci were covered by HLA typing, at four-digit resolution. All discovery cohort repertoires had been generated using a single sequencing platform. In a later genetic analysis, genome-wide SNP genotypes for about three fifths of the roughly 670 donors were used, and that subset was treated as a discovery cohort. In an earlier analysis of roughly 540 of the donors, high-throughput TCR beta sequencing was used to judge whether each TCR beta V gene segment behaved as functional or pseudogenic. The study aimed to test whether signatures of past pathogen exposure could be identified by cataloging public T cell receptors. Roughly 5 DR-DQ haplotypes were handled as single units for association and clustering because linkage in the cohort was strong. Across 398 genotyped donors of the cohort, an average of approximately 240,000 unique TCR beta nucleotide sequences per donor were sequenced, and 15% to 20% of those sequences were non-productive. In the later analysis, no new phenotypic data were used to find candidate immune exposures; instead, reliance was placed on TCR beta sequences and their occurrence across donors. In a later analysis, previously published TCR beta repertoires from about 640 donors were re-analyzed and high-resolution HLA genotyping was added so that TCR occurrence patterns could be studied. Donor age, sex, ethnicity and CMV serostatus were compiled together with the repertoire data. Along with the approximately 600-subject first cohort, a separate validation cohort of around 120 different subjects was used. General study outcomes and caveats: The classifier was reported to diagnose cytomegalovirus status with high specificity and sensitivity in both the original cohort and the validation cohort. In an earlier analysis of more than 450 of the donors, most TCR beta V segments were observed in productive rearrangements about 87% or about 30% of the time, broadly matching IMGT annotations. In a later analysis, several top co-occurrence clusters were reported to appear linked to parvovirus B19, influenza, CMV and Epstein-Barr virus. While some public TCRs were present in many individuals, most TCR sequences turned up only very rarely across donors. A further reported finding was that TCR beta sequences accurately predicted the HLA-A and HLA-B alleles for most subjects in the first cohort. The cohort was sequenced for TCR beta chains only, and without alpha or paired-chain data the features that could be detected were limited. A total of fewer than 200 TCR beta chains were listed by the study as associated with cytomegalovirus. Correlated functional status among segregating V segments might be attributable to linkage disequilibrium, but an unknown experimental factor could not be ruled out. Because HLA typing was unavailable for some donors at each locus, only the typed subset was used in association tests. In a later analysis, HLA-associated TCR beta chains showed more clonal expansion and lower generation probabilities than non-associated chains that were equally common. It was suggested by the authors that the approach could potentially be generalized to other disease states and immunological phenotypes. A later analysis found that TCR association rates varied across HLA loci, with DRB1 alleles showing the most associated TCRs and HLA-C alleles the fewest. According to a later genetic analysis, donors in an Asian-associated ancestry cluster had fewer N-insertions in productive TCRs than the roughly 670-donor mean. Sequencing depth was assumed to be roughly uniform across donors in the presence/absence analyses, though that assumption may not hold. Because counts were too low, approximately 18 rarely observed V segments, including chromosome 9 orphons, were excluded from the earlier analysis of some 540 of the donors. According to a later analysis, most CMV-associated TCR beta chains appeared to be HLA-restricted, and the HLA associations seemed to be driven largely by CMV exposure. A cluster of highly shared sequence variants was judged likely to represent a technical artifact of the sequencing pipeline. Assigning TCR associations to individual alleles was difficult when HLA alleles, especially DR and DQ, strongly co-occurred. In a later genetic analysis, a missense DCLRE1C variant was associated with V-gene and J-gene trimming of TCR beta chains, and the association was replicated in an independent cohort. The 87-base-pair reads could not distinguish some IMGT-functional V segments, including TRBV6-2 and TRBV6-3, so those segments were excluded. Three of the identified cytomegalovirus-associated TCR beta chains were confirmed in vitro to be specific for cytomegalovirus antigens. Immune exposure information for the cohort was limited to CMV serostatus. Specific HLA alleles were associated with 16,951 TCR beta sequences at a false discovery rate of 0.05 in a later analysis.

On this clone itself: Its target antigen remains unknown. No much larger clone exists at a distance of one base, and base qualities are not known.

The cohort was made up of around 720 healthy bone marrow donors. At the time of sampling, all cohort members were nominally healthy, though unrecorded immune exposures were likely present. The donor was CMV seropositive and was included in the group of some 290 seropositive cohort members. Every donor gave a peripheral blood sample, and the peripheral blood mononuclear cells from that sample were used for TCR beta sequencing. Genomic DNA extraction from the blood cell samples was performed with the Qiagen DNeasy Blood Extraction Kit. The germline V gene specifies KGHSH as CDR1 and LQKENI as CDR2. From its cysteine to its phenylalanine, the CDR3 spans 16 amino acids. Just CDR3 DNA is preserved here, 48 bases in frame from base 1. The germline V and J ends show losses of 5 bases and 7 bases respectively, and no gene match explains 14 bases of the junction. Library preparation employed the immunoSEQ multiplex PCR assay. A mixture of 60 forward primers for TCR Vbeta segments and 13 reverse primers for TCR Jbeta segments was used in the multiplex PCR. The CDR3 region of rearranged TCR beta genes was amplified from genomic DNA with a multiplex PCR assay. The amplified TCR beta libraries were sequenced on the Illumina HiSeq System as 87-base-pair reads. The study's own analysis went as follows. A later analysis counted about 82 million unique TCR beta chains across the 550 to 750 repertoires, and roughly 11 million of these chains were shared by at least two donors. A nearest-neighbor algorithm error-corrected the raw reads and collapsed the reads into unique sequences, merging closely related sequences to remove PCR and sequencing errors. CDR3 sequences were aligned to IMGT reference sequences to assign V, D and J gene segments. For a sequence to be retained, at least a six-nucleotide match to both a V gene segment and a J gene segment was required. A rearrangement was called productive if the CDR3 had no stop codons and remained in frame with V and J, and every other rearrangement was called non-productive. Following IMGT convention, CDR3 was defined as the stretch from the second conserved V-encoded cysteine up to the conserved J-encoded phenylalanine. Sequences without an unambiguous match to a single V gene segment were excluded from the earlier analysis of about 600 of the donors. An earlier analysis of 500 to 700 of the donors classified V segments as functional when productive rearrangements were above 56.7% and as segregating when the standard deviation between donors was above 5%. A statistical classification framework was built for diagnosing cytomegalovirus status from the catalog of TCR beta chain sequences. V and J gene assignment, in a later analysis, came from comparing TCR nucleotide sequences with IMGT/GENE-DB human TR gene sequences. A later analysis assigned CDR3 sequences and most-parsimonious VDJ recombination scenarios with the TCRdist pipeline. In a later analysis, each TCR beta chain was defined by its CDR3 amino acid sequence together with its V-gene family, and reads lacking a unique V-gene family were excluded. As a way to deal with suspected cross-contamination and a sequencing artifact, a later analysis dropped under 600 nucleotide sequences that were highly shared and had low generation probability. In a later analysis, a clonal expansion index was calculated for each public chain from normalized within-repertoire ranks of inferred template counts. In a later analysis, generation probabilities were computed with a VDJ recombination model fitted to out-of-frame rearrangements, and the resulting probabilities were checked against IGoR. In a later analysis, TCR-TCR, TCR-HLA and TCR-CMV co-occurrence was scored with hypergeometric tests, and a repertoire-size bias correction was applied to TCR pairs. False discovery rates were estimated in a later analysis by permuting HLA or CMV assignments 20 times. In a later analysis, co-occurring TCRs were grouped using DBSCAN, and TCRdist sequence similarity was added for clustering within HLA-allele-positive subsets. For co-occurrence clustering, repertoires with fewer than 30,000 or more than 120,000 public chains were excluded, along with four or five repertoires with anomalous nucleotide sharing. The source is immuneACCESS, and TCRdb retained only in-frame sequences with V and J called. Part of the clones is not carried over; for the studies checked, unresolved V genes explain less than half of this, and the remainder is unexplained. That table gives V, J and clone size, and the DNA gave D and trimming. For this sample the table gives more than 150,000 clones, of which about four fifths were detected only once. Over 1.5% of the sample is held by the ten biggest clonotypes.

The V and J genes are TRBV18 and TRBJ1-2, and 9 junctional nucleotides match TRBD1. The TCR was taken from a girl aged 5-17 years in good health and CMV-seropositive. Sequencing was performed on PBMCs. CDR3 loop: CASSSRTGAYEGGYTF. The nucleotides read TGTGCCAGCTCATCCCGGACAGGGGCTTATGAGGGTGGCTACACCTTC.